This T cell receptor beta chain comes out of a study of blood T cell repertoires in COVID-19. The CDR3 covers 14 residues. CDR1 SGHVT and CDR2 SQSDAQ come from the germline V gene. A remark on this clone: The junction and the germline gene differ at one end; a read error may be behind it.

Method: immunoSEQ multiplex PCR; TCRdb's copy keeps in-frame clones and lacks some. The data contain 150,000 to 200,000 clones, more than 65% of them seen just once; the ten biggest clones take up about 2.6%. The chain is built from TRBV7-4 and TRBJ2-7; TRBD2 is a possible D gene (6 bases). The sequence was collected from a human donor with acute or convalescent COVID-19. The donor label of this sample is uncertain. The sequencing sample was made of peripheral blood. The CDR3 nucleotides read TGTGCCAACAGCTTGACCGGGAGCTATTGCGAGCAGTACTTC. Protein sequence: CANSLTGSYCEQYF.